This T cell receptor (beta chain) is drawn from a study of OX40 agonist ivuxolimab in advanced cancers. CDR1 and CDR2 from the germline V gene are PRHDT and FYEKMQ (reference sequence). CDR3 length: 13 residues. Trimming pared 1 base from V and 2 bases from J, leaving 5 bases between. About this clone itself: The same CDR3 is also encoded by other DNA sequences in this sample.

TCRdb keeps only in-frame clones here, not all; method: immunoSEQ multiplex PCR. The data contain 75,000 to 95,000 clones, 92% of them singletons. The V gene is TRBV13, the J gene TRBJ1-1; D ambiguous. This receptor was identified in an adult with an advanced solid tumor such as melanoma, head and neck, liver or kidney cancer. Specimen: CD4+ or CD8+ T cells sorted from blood, collected in a trial of the OX40 agonist ivuxolimab. The CDR3 spells CASSLERNTEAFF. CDR3 DNA sequence: TGTGCCAGCAGCTTAGAGCGCAACACTGAAGCTTTCTTT.